The 9 T cell receptor beta chains below all came from one sample that was sequenced in a study of PD-1 blockade in classical Hodgkin lymphoma. Profiled with immunoSEQ multiplex PCR; TCRdb holds only in-frame clones, not every one. The sample consists of about 21,000 clones, 74% of them appearing once. The patients all showed relapse after autologous stem cell transplantation, while their brentuximab vedotin exposure varied. Sequencing was performed on peripheral blood mononuclear cells (PBMCs), taken at baseline. Receptors originate from a human donor with classical Hodgkin lymphoma.

A single count supports this clone. One end of the junction fails to match germline, which may point to a read error. This sequence joins TRBV6-5 and TRBJ2-4, with D perhaps matching TRBD1 (6 bases). The CDR3 runs to 11 residues. Germline CDR1 reads MNHEY; CDR2 reads SVGAGI. Here the CDR3 reads CASSYGDRIHF. DNA for the CDR3: TGTGCCAGCAGTTACGGAGACAGGATACACTTC.

The V and J genes are TRBV30 and TRBJ2-3, with D perhaps matching TRBD1 (5 bases). The germline V and J ends were trimmed by 3 bases and 4 bases, with 14 bases remaining between them. CDR1 is GTSNPN, CDR2 SVGIG, per germline (reference sequence). The CDR3 contains 14 residues. CDR3 nucleotide sequence: TGTGCCTGGAGAAAGCGCAGGGTCGCAGATACGCAGTATTTT. Protein sequence: CAWRKRRVADTQYF. The variable domain in full, completed from reference TRBV30 and TRBJ2-3, reads SQTIHQWPATLVQPVGSPLSLECTVEGTSNPNLYWYRQAAGRGLQLLFYSVGIGQISSEVPQNLSASRPQDRQFILSSKKLLLSDSGFYLCAWRKRRVADTQYFGPGTRLTVL.

Only a few counts were recorded for this clone. V and J are TRBV7-2 and TRBJ1-2, with 7 nucleotides matching TRBD1. Losses at the gene ends were 5 bases for V and 4 bases for J; bases not matched to a gene: 4. There are 13 residues in the CDR3. Looked up from germline, CDR1 is SGHTA and CDR2 is FQGNSA. The CDR3 is CASSLGQIYGYTF. DNA for the CDR3: TGTGCCAGCAGCCTGGGACAGATCTATGGCTACACCTTC.

This chain links TRBV7-2 with TRBJ1-2; 8 bases line up with TRBD1. After removal of 5 bases from V and 2 bases from J, the junction contained 7 bases not matched to a gene. The CDR3 totals 15 residues. Germline loops: CDR1 SGHTA, CDR2 FQGNSA. CDR3 in amino acids: CASSNRDRTNYGYTF. DNA for the CDR3: TGTGCCAGCAGCAACCGGGACAGGACAAACTATGGCTACACCTTC.

The chain employs TRBV30 and TRBJ2-5, with unresolved D. Deletions cut 5 bases from V and 1 base from J, with 11 bases between. The CDR3 extends over 13 amino acids. Germline V gene sequence: CDR1 GTSNPN, CDR2 SVGIG (reference sequence). The CDR3 spells CAWGRNFQETQYF. For the CDR3, the DNA is TGTGCCTGGGGTAGGAACTTCCAAGAGACCCAGTACTTC. The variable domain in full, with the rest retrieved from reference TRBV30 and TRBJ2-5, is SQTIHQWPATLVQPVGSPLSLECTVEGTSNPNLYWYRQAAGRGLQLLFYSVGIGQISSEVPQNLSASRPQDRQFILSSKKLLLSDSGFYLCAWGRNFQETQYFGPGTRLLVL.

Judged by abundance, this clone is medium-sized. The rearrangement joins TRBV12-5 to TRBJ2-7; TRBD1 matches 8 bases. Trimming cost V 6 bases and J 3 bases; bases outside gene matches: 13. Germline lookup yields CDR1 LGHNT and CDR2 FRNRAP. The CDR3 runs 16 residues. The chain's CDR3 is CASGLDRDRPFYEQYF. DNA of the CDR3: TGTGCTAGTGGACTTGACCGGGACAGGCCTTTCTACGAGCAGTACTTC.

CDR3 residues: CASSRGRGTYNEQFF. CDR3 nucleotides: TGTGCCAGCAGCCGCGGGCGGGGGACATACAATGAGCAGTTCTTC. The rearrangement joins TRBV6-5 to TRBJ2-1, with TRBD2 as a possible D gene (7 bases). V was shortened by 6 bases and J by 4 bases, with 16 bases between the two germline ends. Germline V gene sequence: CDR1 MNHEY, CDR2 SVGAGI. This CDR3 is built from 15 residues.

The chain links TRBV11-3 to TRBJ2-7, with a weak D call TRBD2 (6 bases). Germline CDR1 and CDR2: SGHNT and YENEEA. V was clipped by 5 bases and J by 7 bases, with 30 bases between them. The CDR3 contains 18 residues. The CDR3 spells CASSTQRWGGLGGGEQYF. CDR3 bases: TGTGCCAGCAGCACCCAAAGATGGGGCGGCCTCGGTGGAGGGGAGCAGTACTTC.

In nucleotides, the CDR3 is TGCAGCGTTGAAGGAGGGGGACCGAGGCAGCCCCAGCATTTT. Translating it yields CSVEGGGPRQPQHF. The J gene is TRBJ1-5, the V gene TRBV29-1; TRBD1 is a possible D gene (6 bases). CDR3 length: 14 residues. Germline CDR1 and CDR2: SQVTM and ANQGSEA. V gave up 1 base and J gave up 7 bases, with 14 bases separating them.